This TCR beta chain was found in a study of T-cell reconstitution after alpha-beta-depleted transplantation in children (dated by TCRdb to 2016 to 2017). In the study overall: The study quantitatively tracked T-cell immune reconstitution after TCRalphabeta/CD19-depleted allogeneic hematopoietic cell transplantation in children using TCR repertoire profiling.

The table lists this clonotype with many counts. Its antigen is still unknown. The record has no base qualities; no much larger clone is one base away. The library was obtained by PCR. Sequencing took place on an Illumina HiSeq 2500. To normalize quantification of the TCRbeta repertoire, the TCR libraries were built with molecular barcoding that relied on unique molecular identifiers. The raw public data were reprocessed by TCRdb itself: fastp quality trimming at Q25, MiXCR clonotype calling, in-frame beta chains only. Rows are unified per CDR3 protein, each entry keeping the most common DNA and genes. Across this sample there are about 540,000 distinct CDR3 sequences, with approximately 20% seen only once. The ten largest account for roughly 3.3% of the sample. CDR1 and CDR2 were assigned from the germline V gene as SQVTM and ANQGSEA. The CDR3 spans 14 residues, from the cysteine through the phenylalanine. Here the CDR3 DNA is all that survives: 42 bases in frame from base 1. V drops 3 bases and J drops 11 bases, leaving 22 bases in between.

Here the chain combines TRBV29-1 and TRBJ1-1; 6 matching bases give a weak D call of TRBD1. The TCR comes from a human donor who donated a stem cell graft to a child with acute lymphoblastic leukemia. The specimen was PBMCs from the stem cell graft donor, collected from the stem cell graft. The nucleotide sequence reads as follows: TGCAGCGTTGAGCCCCCGGGGGGCGCGGACCCCGCTTTCTTT. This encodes CSVEPPGGADPAFF.